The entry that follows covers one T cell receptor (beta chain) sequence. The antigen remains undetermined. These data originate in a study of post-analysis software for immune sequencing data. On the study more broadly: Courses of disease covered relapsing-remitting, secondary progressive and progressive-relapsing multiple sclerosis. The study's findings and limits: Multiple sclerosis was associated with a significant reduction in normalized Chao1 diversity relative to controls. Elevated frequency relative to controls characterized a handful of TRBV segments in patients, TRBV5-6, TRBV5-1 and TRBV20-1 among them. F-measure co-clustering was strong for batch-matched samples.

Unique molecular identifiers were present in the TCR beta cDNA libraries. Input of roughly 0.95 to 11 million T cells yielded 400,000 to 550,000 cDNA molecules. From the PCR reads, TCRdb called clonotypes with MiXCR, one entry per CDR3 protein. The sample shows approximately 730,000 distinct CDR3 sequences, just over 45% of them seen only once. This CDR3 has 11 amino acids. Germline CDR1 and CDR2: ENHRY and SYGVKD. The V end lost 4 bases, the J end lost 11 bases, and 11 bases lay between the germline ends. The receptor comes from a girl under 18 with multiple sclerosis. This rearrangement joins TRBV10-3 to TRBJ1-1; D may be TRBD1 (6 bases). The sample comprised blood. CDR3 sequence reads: CAISGTDEAFF. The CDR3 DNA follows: TGTGCCATCAGTGGGACAGATGAGGCTTTCTTT.